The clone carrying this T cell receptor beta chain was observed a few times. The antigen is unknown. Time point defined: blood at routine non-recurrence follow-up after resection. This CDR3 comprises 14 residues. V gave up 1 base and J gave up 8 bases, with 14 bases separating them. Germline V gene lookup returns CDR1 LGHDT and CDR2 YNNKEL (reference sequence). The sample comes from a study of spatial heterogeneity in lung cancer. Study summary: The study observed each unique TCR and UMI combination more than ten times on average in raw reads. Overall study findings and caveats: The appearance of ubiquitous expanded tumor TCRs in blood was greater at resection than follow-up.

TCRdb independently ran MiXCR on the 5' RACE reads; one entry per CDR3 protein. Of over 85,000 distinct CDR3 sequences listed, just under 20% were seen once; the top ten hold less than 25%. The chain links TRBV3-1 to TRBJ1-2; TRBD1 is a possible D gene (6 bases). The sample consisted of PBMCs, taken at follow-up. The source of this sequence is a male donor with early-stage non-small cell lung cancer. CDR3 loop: CASSQGVRGGGYTF. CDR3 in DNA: TGTGCCAGCAGCCAAGGGGTCAGGGGAGGAGGCTACACCTTC.